The 8 T cell receptor beta chains reported below all come from one sample, sequenced in a study of Tregs in tolerant kidney transplant recipients. Repertoires were generated with immunoSEQ multiplex PCR, while TCRdb's copy carries only in-frame clones and drops some. The profile shows around 74,000 clones, roughly 98% of them singletons. The sequences come from CD4+ T cells from blood, collected before the transplant. The source of these receptors is a human donor who received a combined kidney and bone marrow transplant.

The gene calls are TRBV7-7 and TRBJ2-2; TRBD2 aligns across 8 bases. This CDR3 spans 16 amino acids. CDR1 is SSHAT, CDR2 FNYEAQ, per germline (reference sequence). Trimming cost V 5 bases and J 1 base; bases outside gene matches: 6. As DNA, the CDR3 is TGTGCCAGCAGCCCCCGGGGGGGTCGGAACACCGGGGAGCTGTTTTTT. This encodes CASSPRGGRNTGELFF.

The V call is TRBV10-3, the J call TRBJ1-1, with D possibly matching TRBD1 (5 bases). This CDR3 region has 17 residues. CDR1 is ENHRY, CDR2 SYGVKD, per germline. V was shortened by 2 bases and J by 4 bases, with 20 bases between the two germline ends. The CDR3 DNA sequence: TGTGCCATCAGTGAGGTGCTGGGGCGGGGTCGGCGCACTGAAGCTTTCTTT. It specifies CAISEVLGRGRRTEAFF.

This sequence joins TRBV11-2 and TRBJ2-1, with D perhaps TRBD2 (5 bases). V lost 5 bases and J lost 2, with 13 bases in between. Germline V lookup: CDR1 SGHAT, CDR2 FQNNGV. This CDR3 has 15 residues. CDR3 sequence (DNA): TGTGCCAGCAGCCTAGGAAGCGGAGCCTACAATGAGCAGTTCTTC. This gives the protein CASSLGSGAYNEQFF.

This chain uses TRBV11-3 with TRBJ2-1, with D unresolved. The CDR3 contains 11 residues. Germline values: CDR1 SGHNT, CDR2 YENEEA. The V and J ends lost 6 bases and 6 bases respectively, with 6 bases between them. CDR3 nucleotide sequence: TGTGCCAGCAGACTTTCCAATGAGCAGTTCTTC. Translation gives CASRLSNEQFF.

This rearrangement joins TRBV7-2 to TRBJ2-7; D remains ambiguous. Germline loops: CDR1 SGHTA, CDR2 FQGNSA. V was shortened by 1 base and J by 0 bases, with 16 bases between the two germline ends. The CDR3 runs to 17 residues. This chain's CDR3 is CASSLDLGRFSSYEQYF. The CDR3 DNA reads TGTGCCAGCAGCTTAGATTTAGGCAGGTTTAGCTCCTACGAGCAGTACTTC.

CDR3 sequence reads: CAISEVVPQTGELFF. CDR3 in DNA: TGTGCCATCAGTGAGGTTGTACCTCAGACCGGGGAGCTGTTTTTT. The chain carries TRBV10-3 and TRBJ2-2; no clear D gene. Trimming cost V 2 bases and J 5 bases, with 12 bases left between them. Germline loops: CDR1 ENHRY, CDR2 SYGVKD. This CDR3 has 15 amino acids.

This chain uses TRBV18 with TRBJ2-1; tentative D call: TRBD1 (6 bases). The V end lost 3 bases, the J end lost 2 bases, and 8 bases lay between the germline ends. The CDR3 is made up of 14 amino acids. Per the germline V gene, CDR1 is KGHSH and CDR2 is LQKENI. The CDR3 bases are TGTGCCAGCTCACCGAGGACAGCCTACAATGAGCAGTTCTTC. Translation: CASSPRTAYNEQFF.

This chain joins TRBV19 and TRBJ1-2; D is possibly TRBD1 (6 bases). The CDR3 has 17 residues. Germline CDR1 LNHDA, CDR2 SQIVND (reference sequence). V lost 6 bases to trimming and J lost 5 bases, with 25 bases between them. Here the CDR3 DNA reads TGTGCCAGTAGCCAAAGGGGGATAACCGGGACGGAGTATGGCTACACCTTC. Translating gives CASSQRGITGTEYGYTF.